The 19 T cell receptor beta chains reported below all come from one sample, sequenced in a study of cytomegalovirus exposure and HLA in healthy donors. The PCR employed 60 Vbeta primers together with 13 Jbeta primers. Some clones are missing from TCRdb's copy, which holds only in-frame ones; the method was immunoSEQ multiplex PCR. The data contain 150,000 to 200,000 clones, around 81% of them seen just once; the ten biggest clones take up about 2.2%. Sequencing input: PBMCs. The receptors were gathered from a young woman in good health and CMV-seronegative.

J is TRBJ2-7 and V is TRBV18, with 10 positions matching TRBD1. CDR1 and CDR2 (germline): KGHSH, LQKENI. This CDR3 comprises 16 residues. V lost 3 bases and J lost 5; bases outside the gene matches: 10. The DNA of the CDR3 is TGTGCCAGCTCACCGCCCCGGACAGGGGGTATTAACGAGCAGTACTTC. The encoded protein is CASSPPRTGGINEQYF.

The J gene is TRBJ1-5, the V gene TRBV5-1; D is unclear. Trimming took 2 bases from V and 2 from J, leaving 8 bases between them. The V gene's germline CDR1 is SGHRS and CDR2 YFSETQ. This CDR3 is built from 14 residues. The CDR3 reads CASSFTYGNQPQHF. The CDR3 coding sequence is TGCGCCAGCAGCTTCACCTACGGCAATCAGCCCCAGCATTTT.

The CDR3 reads CASSTKRTGRTGELFF. As DNA, the CDR3 is TGTGCCAGTAGTACAAAGAGGACAGGGCGAACCGGGGAGCTGTTTTTT. V usage is TRBV19 and J usage is TRBJ2-2; TRBD1 agrees at 8 bases. Germline V gene sequence: CDR1 LNHDA, CDR2 SQIVND (reference sequence). V dropped 4 bases and J dropped 5; count of bases not matched to a gene: 9. The CDR3 has 16 residues. Complete variable domain (other parts from reference TRBV19 and TRBJ2-2): DGGITQSPKYLFRKEGQNVTLSCEQNLNHDAMYWYRQDPGQGLRLIYYSQIVNDFQKGDIAEGYSVSREKKESFPLTVTSAQKNPTAFYLCASSTKRTGRTGELFFGEGSRLTVL.

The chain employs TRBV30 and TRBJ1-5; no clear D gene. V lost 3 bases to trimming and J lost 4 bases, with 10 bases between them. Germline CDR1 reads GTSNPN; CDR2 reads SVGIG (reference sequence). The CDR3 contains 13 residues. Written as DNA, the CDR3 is TGTGCCTGGAGCGGAGGTAGAAATCAGCCCCAGCATTTT. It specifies CAWSGGRNQPQHF.

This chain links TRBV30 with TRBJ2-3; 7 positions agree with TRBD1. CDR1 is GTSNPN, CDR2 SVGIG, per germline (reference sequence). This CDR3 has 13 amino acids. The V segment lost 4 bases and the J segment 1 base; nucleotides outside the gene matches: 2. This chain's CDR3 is CAWTTGGTDTQYF. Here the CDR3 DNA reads TGTGCCTGGACAACAGGGGGCACAGATACGCAGTATTTT.

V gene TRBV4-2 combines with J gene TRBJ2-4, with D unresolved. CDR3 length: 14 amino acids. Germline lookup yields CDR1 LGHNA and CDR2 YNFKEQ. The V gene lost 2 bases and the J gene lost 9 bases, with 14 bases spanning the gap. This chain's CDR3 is CASSQLTDAAIQYF. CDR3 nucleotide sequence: TGTGCCAGCAGCCAATTAACCGATGCGGCCATTCAGTACTTC.

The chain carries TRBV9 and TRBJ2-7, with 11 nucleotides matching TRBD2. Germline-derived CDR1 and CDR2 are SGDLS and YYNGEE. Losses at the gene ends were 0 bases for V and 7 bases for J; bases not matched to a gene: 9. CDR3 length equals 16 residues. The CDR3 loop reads CASSVASHRLAGEQYF. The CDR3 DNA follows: TGTGCCAGCAGCGTAGCCTCCCACCGACTAGCGGGGGAGCAGTACTTC.

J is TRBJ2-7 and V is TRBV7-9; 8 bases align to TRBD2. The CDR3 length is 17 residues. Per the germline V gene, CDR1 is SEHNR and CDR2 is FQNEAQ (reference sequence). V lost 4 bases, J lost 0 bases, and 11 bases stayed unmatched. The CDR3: CASSSSRASGSSYEQYF. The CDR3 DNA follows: TGTGCCAGCAGCTCCTCCAGGGCCAGCGGGAGCTCCTACGAGCAGTACTTC.

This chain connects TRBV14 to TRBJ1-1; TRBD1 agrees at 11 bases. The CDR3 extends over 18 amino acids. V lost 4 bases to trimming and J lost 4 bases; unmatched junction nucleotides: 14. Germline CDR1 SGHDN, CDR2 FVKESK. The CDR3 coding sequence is TGTGCCAGCAGCCCCCGGAGTGGGACAGGGGGATTCGGCACTGAAGCTTTCTTT. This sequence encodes CASSPRSGTGGFGTEAFF.

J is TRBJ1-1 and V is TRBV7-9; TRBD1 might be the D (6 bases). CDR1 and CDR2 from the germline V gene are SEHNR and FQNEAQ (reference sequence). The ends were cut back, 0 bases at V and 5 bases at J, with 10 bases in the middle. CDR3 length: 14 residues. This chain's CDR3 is CASSLAGTSTEAFF. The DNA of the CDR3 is TGTGCCAGCAGCTTAGCGGGGACATCTACTGAAGCTTTCTTT.

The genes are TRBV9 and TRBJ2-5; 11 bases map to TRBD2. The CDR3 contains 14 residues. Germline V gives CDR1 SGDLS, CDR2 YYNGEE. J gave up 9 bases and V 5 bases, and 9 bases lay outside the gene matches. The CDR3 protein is CASSGSGRGRAQYF. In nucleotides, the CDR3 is TGTGCCAGCAGTGGTAGCGGGAGGGGGAGGGCCCAGTACTTC.

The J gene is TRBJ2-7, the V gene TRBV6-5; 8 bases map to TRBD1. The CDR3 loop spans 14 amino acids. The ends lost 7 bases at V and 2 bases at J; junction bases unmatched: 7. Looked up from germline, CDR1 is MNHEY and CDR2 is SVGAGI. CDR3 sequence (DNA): TGTGCCAGCATATCAAGGACAGGGCCCTACGAGCAGTACTTC. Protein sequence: CASISRTGPYEQYF.

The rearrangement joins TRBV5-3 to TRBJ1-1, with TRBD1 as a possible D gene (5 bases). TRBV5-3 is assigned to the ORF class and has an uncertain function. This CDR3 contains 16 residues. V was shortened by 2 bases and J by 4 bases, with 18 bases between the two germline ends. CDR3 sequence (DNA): TGTGCCAGAAGCTTTTTCGATTGCCAGGGAATCACTGAAGCTTTCTTT. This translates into CARSFFDCQGITEAFF.

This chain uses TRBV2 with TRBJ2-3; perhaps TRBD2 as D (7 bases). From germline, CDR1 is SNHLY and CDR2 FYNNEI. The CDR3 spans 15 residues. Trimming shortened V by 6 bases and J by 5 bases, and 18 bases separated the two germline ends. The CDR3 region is CASRGGGGRRDTQYF. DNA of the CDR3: TGTGCCAGCAGAGGTGGGGGGGGGCGTCGAGATACGCAGTATTTT.

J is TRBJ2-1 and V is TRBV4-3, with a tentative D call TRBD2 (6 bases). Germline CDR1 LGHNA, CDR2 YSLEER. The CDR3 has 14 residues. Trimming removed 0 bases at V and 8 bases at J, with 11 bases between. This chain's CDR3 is CASSQERTKDEQFF. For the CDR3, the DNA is TGCGCCAGCAGCCAAGAACGGACTAAGGATGAGCAGTTCTTC.

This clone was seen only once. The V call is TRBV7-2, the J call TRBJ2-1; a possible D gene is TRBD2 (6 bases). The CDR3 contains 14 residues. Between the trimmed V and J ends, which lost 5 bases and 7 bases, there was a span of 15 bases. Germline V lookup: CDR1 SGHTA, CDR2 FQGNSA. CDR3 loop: CASSPPGLPNEQFF. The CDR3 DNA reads TGTGCCAGCAGCCCCCCGGGACTTCCAAATGAGCAGTTCTTC.

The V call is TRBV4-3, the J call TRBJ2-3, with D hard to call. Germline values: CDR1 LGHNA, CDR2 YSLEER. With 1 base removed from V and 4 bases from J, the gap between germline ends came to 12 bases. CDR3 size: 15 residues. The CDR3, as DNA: TGCGCCAGCAGCCAAGGTCTTATCACTTCAGATACGCAGTATTTT. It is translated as CASSQGLITSDTQYF.

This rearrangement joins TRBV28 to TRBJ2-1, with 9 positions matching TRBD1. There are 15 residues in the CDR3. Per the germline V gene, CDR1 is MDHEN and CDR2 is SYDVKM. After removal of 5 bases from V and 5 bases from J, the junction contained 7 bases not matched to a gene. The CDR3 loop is CASSTPGQGDNEQFF. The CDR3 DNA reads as TGTGCCAGCAGTACGCCGGGACAGGGAGACAATGAGCAGTTCTTC.

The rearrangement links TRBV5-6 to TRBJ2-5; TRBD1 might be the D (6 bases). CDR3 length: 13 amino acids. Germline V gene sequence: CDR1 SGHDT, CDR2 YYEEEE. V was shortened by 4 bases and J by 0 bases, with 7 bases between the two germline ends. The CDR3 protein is CASSDRYQETQYF. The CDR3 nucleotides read TGTGCCAGCAGCGACAGGTACCAAGAGACCCAGTACTTC.